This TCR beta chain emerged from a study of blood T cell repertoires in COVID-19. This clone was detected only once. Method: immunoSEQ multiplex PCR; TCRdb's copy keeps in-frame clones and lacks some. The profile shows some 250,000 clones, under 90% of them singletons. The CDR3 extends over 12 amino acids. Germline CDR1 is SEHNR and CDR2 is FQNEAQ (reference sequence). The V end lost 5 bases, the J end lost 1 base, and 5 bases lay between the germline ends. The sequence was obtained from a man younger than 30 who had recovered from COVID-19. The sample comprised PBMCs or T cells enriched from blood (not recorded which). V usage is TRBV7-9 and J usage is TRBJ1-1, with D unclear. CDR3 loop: CASSAANTEAFF. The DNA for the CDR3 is TGTGCCAGCAGCGCGGCGAACACTGAAGCTTTCTTT.